Below, 11 T cell receptor beta chains from the same sample are listed, as sequenced in a study of T cell clonotyping in hematopoietic cell transplantation. Repertoires were generated with immunoSEQ multiplex PCR, while TCRdb's copy carries only in-frame clones and drops some. The repertoire holds about 69,000 clones, over 90% seen once, with roughly 1.7% in the top ten. The sequencing sample was made of peripheral blood mononuclear cells. These TCRs come from a man in his forties or fifties in good health. Some clones in this sample may be carry-over from other donors' samples.

V usage is TRBV4-2 and J usage is TRBJ2-5; 7 bases align to TRBD1. This CDR3 has 17 residues. Per germline, CDR1 LGHNA and CDR2 YNFKEQ. The V gene end was trimmed by 0 bases and the J gene end by 1 base; junction bases not matched to a gene: 8. This CDR3 reads CASSQDGTGTVQETQYF. In nucleotides, the CDR3 is TGTGCCAGCAGCCAAGATGGGACCGGGACAGTCCAAGAGACCCAGTACTTC.

This clone was counted a few times. The V call is TRBV30, the J call TRBJ1-1, with D perhaps matching TRBD1 (6 bases). Trimming shortened V by 1 base and J by 5 bases, and 20 bases separated the two germline ends. Per germline, CDR1 GTSNPN and CDR2 SVGIG (reference sequence). The CDR3 extends over 16 amino acids. CDR3 bases: TGTGCCTGGAGTGGATCCGCCTCGACAGGACGGACTGAAGCTTTCTTT. This sequence encodes CAWSGSASTGRTEAFF.

V is TRBV10-3 and J is TRBJ2-1; 8 positions agree with TRBD2. Per the germline V gene, CDR1 is ENHRY and CDR2 is SYGVKD. The CDR3 consists of 14 residues. V lost 10 bases, J lost 6 bases, and 11 bases stayed unmatched. The CDR3 loop reads CATGRAGVGNEQFF. CDR3 in DNA: TGTGCCACCGGGAGGGCGGGAGTAGGCAATGAGCAGTTCTTC.

This chain uses TRBV20-1 with TRBJ1-4; D may be TRBD1 (5 bases). The CDR3 consists of 11 residues. Germline V CDR1 and CDR2: DFQATT, SNEGSKA (reference sequence). The V and J ends lost 5 bases and 15 bases respectively, with 16 bases between them. CDR3 protein: CSAPGRARLFF. The CDR3 DNA reads as TGCAGTGCTCCCGGCAGGGCTAGGTTGTTTTTT.

The chain employs TRBV5-5 and TRBJ2-2, with D possibly TRBD2 on 6 matching bases. Germline V lookup: CDR1 SGHKS, CDR2 YYEKEE (reference sequence). CDR3 size: 15 residues. V was clipped by 2 bases and J by 0 bases, with 8 bases between them. As DNA, the CDR3 is TGTGCCAGCAGCTTCGGACTACCGAACACCGGGGAGCTGTTTTTT. Translation gives CASSFGLPNTGELFF.

V is TRBV2 and J is TRBJ1-5; no clear D gene. Germline V gene lookup returns CDR1 SNHLY and CDR2 FYNNEI. The V gene lost 2 bases and the J gene lost 4 bases, with 12 bases spanning the gap. The CDR3 runs to 15 residues. This CDR3 is CASSETVQPNQPQHF. CDR3 DNA sequence: TGTGCCAGCAGTGAAACGGTCCAACCTAATCAGCCCCAGCATTTT.

The chain employs TRBV13 and TRBJ2-5; D gene ambiguous. V dropped 0 bases and J dropped 5 bases, with 16 bases sitting between them. The CDR3 is made up of 16 amino acids. Germline V gene lookup returns CDR1 PRHDT and CDR2 FYEKMQ (reference sequence). The DNA for the CDR3 is TGTGCCAGCAGCTTAGGTTACTCACTCTTAGGGGAGACCCAGTACTTC. It translates to CASSLGYSLLGETQYF. Drawing the rest from reference TRBV13 and TRBJ2-5, the complete variable domain is AAGVIQSPRHLIKEKRETATLKCYPIPRHDTVYWYQQGPGQDPQFLISFYEKMQSDKGSIPDRFSAQQFSDYHSELNMSSLELGDSALYFCASSLGYSLLGETQYFGPGTRLLVL.

This chain uses TRBV11-2 with TRBJ2-2, with a weak D call TRBD1 (6 bases). Trimming shortened V by 1 base and J by 4 bases, and 10 bases separated the two germline ends. The germline CDR1 and CDR2 sequences are SGHAT and FQNNGV. The CDR3 has 15 amino acids. CDR3 amino acids: CASSLVTGTTGELFF. In DNA form, the CDR3 reads TGTGCCAGCAGCTTAGTAACAGGGACCACCGGGGAGCTGTTTTTT.

This clone was seen once. The gene calls are TRBV28 and TRBJ1-3; 7 bases agree with TRBD1. V lost 5 bases to trimming and J lost 4 bases; unmatched junction nucleotides: 8. The CDR3 is made up of 15 amino acids. The germline V gene has CDR1 MDHEN and CDR2 SYDVKM. This chain's CDR3 is CASSGGGAGGNTIYF. In nucleotides, the CDR3 is TGTGCCAGCAGTGGAGGGGGCGCGGGGGGAAACACCATATATTTT.

The count of this clone is one. V is TRBV25-1 and J is TRBJ2-7, with D maybe TRBD2 (5 bases). Deletions cut 4 bases from V and 3 bases from J, with 7 bases between. Germline CDR1 is MGHDK and CDR2 is SYGVNS. The CDR3 covers 12 residues. The CDR3 region has the DNA TGTGCCAGCAGTGCCACTAGCTACGAGCAGTACTTC. Amino acids: CASSATSYEQYF.

V and J are TRBV7-6 and TRBJ1-5; D unclear. V was cut by 1 base and J by 7 bases, with 8 bases left in between. This CDR3 comprises 13 residues. Looked up from germline, CDR1 is SGHVS and CDR2 is FNYEAQ. The CDR3 bases are TGTGCCAGCAGCTTAGGGGCGGGCCAGCCCCAGCATTTT. It specifies CASSLGAGQPQHF.